The 4 T cell receptor beta chains given below trace back to one sample, sequenced in a study of low-dose radiotherapy and immunotherapy resistance in tumors. Alpha and beta chains were covered, as first-strand cDNA relied on TRAV- and TRBV-specific primers. TCRs underwent roughly 19 PCR cycles of amplification with a constant-region primer and V-primer adapter. TCRdb re-called the reads through MiXCR, storing one row per CDR3 protein. Here the sample spans under 90,000 distinct CDR3 sequences, roughly a sixth being singletons. Time point described: before trial treatment. This material consisted of PBMCs, taken before treatment. The receptors here all came from a male donor with prostate cancer.

This clonotype was seen ten or more times. The V and J genes are TRBV19 and TRBJ2-2, with TRBD2 identical over 9 bases. This CDR3 comprises 16 residues. The J segment lost 5 bases and the V segment lost 5 bases, leaving 9 bases of the junction unmatched. In germline, CDR1 is LNHDA, CDR2 SQIVND (reference sequence). CDR3 residues: CASSRGRGGLTGELFF. The CDR3 DNA is TGTGCCAGTAGTCGCGGGCGGGGGGGCCTAACCGGGGAGCTGTTTTTT.

This clonotype showed up many times. V and J are TRBV20-1 and TRBJ2-1, with TRBD2 identical over 7 bases. The J segment lost 8 bases and the V segment lost 4 bases, leaving 11 bases of the junction unmatched. The CDR3 runs to 14 residues. Germline V gives CDR1 DFQATT, CDR2 SNEGSKA (reference sequence). CDR3 in DNA: TGCAGTGCTAATCCGGGGGGACGGCCTGATGAGCAGTTCTTC. It specifies CSANPGGRPDEQFF.

This clonotype showed up many times. The V call is TRBV4-1, the J call TRBJ1-2, with D perhaps matching TRBD1 (6 bases). V lost 3 bases, J lost 7 bases, and 18 bases lay in between. The CDR3 totals 15 residues. The germline V gene has CDR1 MGHRA and CDR2 YSYEKL. In nucleotides, the CDR3 is TGCGCCAGCAGCCAGGGAGCCGGACAGTCCATTGGCTACACCTTC. It specifies CASSQGAGQSIGYTF.

In this sample, this clonotype turned up many times. This sequence joins TRBV7-2 and TRBJ1-1, with TRBD1 matching 10 bases. CDR3 length: 14 amino acids. Germline V gene lookup returns CDR1 SGHTA and CDR2 FQGNSA. V dropped 5 bases and J dropped 4; count of bases not matched to a gene: 4. The CDR3 nucleotides are TGTGCCAGCAGCGCCGGACAGGGGGGCACTGAAGCTTTCTTT. This codes for CASSAGQGGTEAFF.